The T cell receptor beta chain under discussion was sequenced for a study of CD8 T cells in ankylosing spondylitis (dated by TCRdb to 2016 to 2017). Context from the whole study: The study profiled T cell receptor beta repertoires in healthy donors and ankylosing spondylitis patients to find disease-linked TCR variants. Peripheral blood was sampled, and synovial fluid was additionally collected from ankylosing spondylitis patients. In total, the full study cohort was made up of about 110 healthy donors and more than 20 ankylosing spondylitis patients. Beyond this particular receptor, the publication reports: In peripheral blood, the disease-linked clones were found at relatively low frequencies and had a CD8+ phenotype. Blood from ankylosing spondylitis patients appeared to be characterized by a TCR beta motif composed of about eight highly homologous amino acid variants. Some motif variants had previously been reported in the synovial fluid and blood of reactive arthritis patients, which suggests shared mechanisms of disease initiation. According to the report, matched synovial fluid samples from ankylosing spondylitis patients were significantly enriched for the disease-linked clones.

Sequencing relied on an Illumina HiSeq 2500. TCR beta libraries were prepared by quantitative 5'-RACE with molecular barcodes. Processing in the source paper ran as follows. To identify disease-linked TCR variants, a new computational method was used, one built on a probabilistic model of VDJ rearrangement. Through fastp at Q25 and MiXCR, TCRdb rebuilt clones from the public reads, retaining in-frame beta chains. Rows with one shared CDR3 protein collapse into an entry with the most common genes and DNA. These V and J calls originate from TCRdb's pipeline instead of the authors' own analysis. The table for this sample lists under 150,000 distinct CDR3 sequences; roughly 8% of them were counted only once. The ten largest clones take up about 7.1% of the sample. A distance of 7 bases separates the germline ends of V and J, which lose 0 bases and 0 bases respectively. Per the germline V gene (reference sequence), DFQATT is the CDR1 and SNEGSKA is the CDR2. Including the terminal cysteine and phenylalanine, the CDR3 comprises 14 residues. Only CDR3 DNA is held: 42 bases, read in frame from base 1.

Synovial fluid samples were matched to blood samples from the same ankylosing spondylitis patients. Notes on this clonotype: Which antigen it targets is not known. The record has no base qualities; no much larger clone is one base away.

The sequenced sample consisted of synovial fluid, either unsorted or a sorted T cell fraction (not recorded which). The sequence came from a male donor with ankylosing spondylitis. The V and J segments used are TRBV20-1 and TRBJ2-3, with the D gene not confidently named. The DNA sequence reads TGCAGTGCTAGAGATCCCACGAGCACAGATACGCAGTATTTT. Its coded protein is CSARDPTSTDTQYF.